The clone carrying this T cell receptor (beta chain) was detected a few times. The antigen remains unidentified. The junction had 4 bases not matched to a gene; V was cut back by 2 bases and J by 8 bases. The CDR3 has 14 amino acids. In germline, CDR1 is SGHKS, CDR2 YYEKEE (reference sequence). These data are taken from a study of T-cell reconstitution after alpha-beta-depleted transplantation in children. Study conclusions and caveats: Counts and diversity of T cells one year after transplant came mostly from newly produced T cells. About two months after transplant, alpha-beta T cells reportedly came from several hundred expanded graft clones. Some patients' high day-60 TCRbeta diversity was attributed to recipient cells surviving conditioning.

The library targeted TCRbeta and was prepared with unique molecular identifiers. Using its own MiXCR run on the PCR reads, TCRdb lists one record per CDR3 protein. The table shows about 980,000 distinct CDR3 sequences, with about 29% occurring only once. The material was PBMCs, mostly from graft donor cells, obtained 360 days after TCRalphabeta/CD19-depleted stem cell transplant. The origin of this receptor is a boy younger than two who had a stem cell transplant for SCID, so the T cells may come from the graft donor. The chain is built from TRBV5-5 and TRBJ2-1; 10 bases align to TRBD1. The CDR3 sequence is CASSFPGTGDEQFF. Here the CDR3 DNA reads TGTGCCAGCAGCTTCCCCGGGACAGGGGATGAGCAGTTCTTC.